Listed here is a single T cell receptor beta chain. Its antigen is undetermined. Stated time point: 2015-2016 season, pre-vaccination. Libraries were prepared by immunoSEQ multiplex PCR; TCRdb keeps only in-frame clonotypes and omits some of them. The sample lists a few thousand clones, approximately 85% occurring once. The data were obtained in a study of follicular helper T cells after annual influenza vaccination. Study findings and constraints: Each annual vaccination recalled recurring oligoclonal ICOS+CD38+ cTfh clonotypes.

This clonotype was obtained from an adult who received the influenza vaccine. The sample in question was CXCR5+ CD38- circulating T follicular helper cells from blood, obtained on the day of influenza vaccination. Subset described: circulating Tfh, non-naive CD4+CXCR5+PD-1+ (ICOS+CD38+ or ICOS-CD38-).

The chain's CDR3 is CASSMASSGYYNEQFF. CDR3 DNA: TGTGCCAGTAGTATGGCGTCTAGCGGATATTACAATGAGCAGTTCTTC. The chain joins TRBV19 to TRBJ2-1; 7 bases agree with TRBD2. The V segment lost 3 bases and the J segment 4 bases; nucleotides outside the gene matches: 9. Germline V gives CDR1 LNHDA, CDR2 SQIVND (reference sequence). The CDR3 contains 16 residues.